These T cell receptor beta chains were read from a single sample in a study of blood T cell repertoires in COVID-19. Data came from immunoSEQ multiplex PCR; TCRdb stores just in-frame clones and leaves some out. The sample includes tens of thousands of clones, about 74% seen only once; the top ten take approximately 2.3%. Sequenced sample: peripheral blood. The receptors were sampled from an older man with COVID-19, enrolled during active disease. The CDR3 runs from the conserved cysteine through the conserved F or W.

cdr3_aa j_call cdr3_length v_call
CASSLRDRVFDEQYF TRBJ2-7 15 TRBV5-6
CSVDTGELIRSYTF TRBJ1-2 14 TRBV29-1
CASSKRLGEPDTQYF TRBJ2-3 15 TRBV7-6
CASSPGQGNYEQYF TRBJ2-7 14 TRBV7-9
CASSQGAQGTYEQYF TRBJ2-7 15 TRBV4-3
CASSFSGLANDEQYF TRBJ2-7 15 TRBV9
CASSFGDRGVNEQFF TRBJ2-1 15 TRBV5-1
CASSTPGLAGANTGELFF TRBJ2-2 18 TRBV28
CASSPQSGGYNEQFF TRBJ2-1 15 TRBV7-9
CAWSGFEATEQYF TRBJ2-7 13 TRBV30
CASSPPTGRADEQFF TRBJ2-1 15 TRBV18
CASSNLQAYQPQHF TRBJ1-5 14 TRBV27
CSARDYSYTF TRBJ1-2 10 TRBV20-1
CASSYGQGMNTEAFF TRBJ1-1 15 TRBV3-1/TRBV3-2
CASSLRAGAPNEQYF TRBJ2-7 15 TRBV11-2
CASSLSSGTMYNEQFF TRBJ2-1 16 TRBV7-2
CASSQGAVGYTF TRBJ1-2 12 TRBV28
CASSLPRGTNYGYTF TRBJ1-2 15 TRBV28
CASSLAGGLGENTEAFF TRBJ1-1 17 TRBV28
CATSGRGVGATDTQYF TRBJ2-3 16 TRBV15
CASFDRTSGRSEQYF TRBJ2-7 15 TRBV6-6
CASTLQGWEQYF TRBJ2-7 12 TRBV28
CAWRYLDSVGNSPLHF TRBJ1-6 16 TRBV30
CASSLLAGGFTYNEQFF TRBJ2-1 17 TRBV6-2/TRBV6-3
CASSQPPRDEQFF TRBJ2-1 13 TRBV3-1/TRBV3-2
CASSIPPADTQYF TRBJ2-3 13 TRBV27
CASSSEGWGDTQYF TRBJ2-3 14 TRBV5-4
CASSETGAPEGYTF TRBJ1-2 14 TRBV14
CASRWGTGSTGELFF TRBJ2-2 15 TRBV2
CASSPVTGGENTEAFF TRBJ1-1 16 TRBV18
CASSQSPLYGYTF TRBJ1-2 13 TRBV4-3
CASTENEKLFF TRBJ1-4 11 TRBV2
CASSLVQGNTEAFF TRBJ1-1 14 TRBV7-8
CASSILAGMADTQYF TRBJ2-3 15 TRBV19
CASSFSGSGKNEQFF TRBJ2-1 15 TRBV7-3